This T cell receptor beta chain was recovered during a study of early T cells in non-severe SARS-CoV-2 infection. Across the study: RNA in bulk from unsorted whole blood was sequenced, and chains were unpaired. Study-wide findings and caveats: Reliance on VDJdb matching favored anti-spike CD8 responses; private and CD4 specificities were missed.

Unique molecular identifier tags were affixed to discrete cDNA molecules. Via MiXCR, TCRdb re-called the 5' RACE reads, giving one row per CDR3 protein. The sample comprises 53,000 or so distinct CDR3 sequences, around 10% of which are singletons, and about 8.5% rests with the top ten. Germline V gene sequence: CDR1 SQVTM, CDR2 ANQGSEA. V lost 4 bases and J lost 2; bases outside the gene matches: 2. The CDR3 sequence is 13 residues long. To note about this clonotype: Its antigen is currently unknown.

This chain joins TRBV29-1 and TRBJ2-5; 9 positions match TRBD2. Sequenced: whole blood. This receptor was identified in an adult who was a healthcare worker with PCR-confirmed SARS-CoV-2 infection or an uninfected control (not recorded which). CDR3: CSVGTSAQETQYF. The CDR3 DNA reads as TGCAGCGTTGGGACTAGCGCTCAAGAGACCCAGTACTTC. Full variable domain (rest looked up from reference TRBV29-1 and TRBJ2-5): SAVISQKPSRDICQRGTSLTIQCQVDSQVTMMFWYRQQPGQSLTLIATANQGSEATYESGFVIDKFPISRPNLTFSTLTVSNMSPEDSSIYLCSVGTSAQETQYFGPGTRLLVL.